Each of the 18 T cell receptor beta chains below was sequenced from the same sample in a study of blood T cell repertoires in COVID-19 (dated by TCRdb to the early 2020s). The library was generated by the immunoSEQ multiplex PCR assay. The source is immuneACCESS, and TCRdb retained only in-frame sequences with V and J called. Part of the clones is not carried over; for the studies checked, unresolved V genes explain less than half of this, and the remainder is unexplained. For this sample the table gives about 60,000 clones, of which around 90% were detected only once. Over 4% of the sample comes from the top ten. The specimen was peripheral blood. These receptors all come from a man aged 60 to 69 with acute or convalescent COVID-19.

This chain links TRBV5-1 with TRBJ1-2; no reliable D call. The germline gives CDR1 SGHRS, CDR2 YFSETQ. The CDR3 covers 13 residues. V was pared by 0 bases and J by 0 bases, with 3 bases between. CDR3 residues: CASSLGANYGYTF. In DNA, the CDR3 is TGCGCCAGCAGCTTGGGAGCTAACTATGGCTACACCTTC. The variable domain in full, completed from reference TRBV5-1 and TRBJ1-2, reads KAGVTQTPRYLIKTRGQQVTLSCSPISGHRSVSWYQQTPGQGLQFLFEYFSETQRNKGNFPGRFSGRQFSNSRSEMNVSTLELGDSALYLCASSLGANYGYTFGSGTRLTVV.

This rearrangement joins TRBV19 to TRBJ1-5, with 8 nucleotides matching TRBD1. The CDR3 consists of 18 residues. Germline CDR1 and CDR2: LNHDA and SQIVND (reference sequence). V lost 8 bases and J lost 1; bases outside the gene matches: 16. CDR3 nucleotide sequence: TGTGCCAGTCCCCCGGGGGCAGGGGGCGGTCAGAGCAATCAGCCCCAGCATTTT. Encoded protein: CASPPGAGGGQSNQPQHF.

The chain has TRBV24-1 and TRBJ1-6, with TRBD1 identical over 10 bases. This CDR3 comprises 15 residues. The germline gives CDR1 KGHDR, CDR2 SFDVKD. V lost 4 bases to trimming and J lost 8 bases; unmatched junction nucleotides: 4. CDR3 nucleotide sequence: TGTGCCACCAGTGACTCCGGGACAGGGGATTCACCCCTCCACTTT. It is translated as CATSDSGTGDSPLHF.

The chain combines TRBV29-1 with TRBJ2-3; TRBD1 aligns across 8 bases. Germline lookup yields CDR1 SQVTM and CDR2 ANQGSEA. The CDR3 has 13 amino acids. The V segment lost 4 bases and the J segment 2 bases; nucleotides outside the gene matches: 2. CDR3 in DNA: TGCAGCGTTGGACAGGGGCCCACAGATACGCAGTATTTT. Protein: CSVGQGPTDTQYF.

This chain links TRBV24-1 with TRBJ2-3; TRBD1 matches 7 bases. Unmatched junction bases numbered 8, after V lost 3 bases and J lost 0 bases. Germline values: CDR1 KGHDR, CDR2 SFDVKD. The CDR3 loop spans 17 amino acids. CDR3 region: CATSDAPRGPSTDTQYF. Written as DNA, the CDR3 is TGTGCCACCAGTGATGCCCCGAGGGGGCCAAGCACAGATACGCAGTATTTT.

The chain employs TRBV15 and TRBJ2-6; D may be TRBD2 (6 bases). Trimming removed 4 bases from V and 0 bases from J, with 16 bases in between. CDR3 size: 18 residues. Germline CDR1 LNHNV, CDR2 YYDKDF (reference sequence). As DNA, the CDR3 is TGTGCCACCAGCAAGTCCGGGACTCTGAACTCTGGGGCCAACGTCCTGACTTTC. Translation: CATSKSGTLNSGANVLTF.

The chain links TRBV7-3 to TRBJ1-1, with D perhaps matching TRBD1 (6 bases). The CDR3 has 13 amino acids. Germline CDR1 and CDR2: SGHTA and FQGTGA. Trimming stripped 5 bases from V and 4 bases from J, with 11 bases between. The CDR3 reads CASSTTGSTEAFF. CDR3 sequence (DNA): TGTGCCAGCAGCACCACAGGGTCCACTGAAGCTTTCTTT.

The chain links TRBV18 to TRBJ2-7, with a possible D match to TRBD2 (6 bases). Trimming cost V 6 bases and J 3 bases, with 18 bases left between them. This CDR3 spans 15 amino acids. CDR1 and CDR2 from the germline V gene are KGHSH and LQKENI. CDR3 sequence (DNA): TGTGCCAGCTCCCCGTGGGCTAGCGTTTTCTACGAGCAGTACTTC. Translation gives CASSPWASVFYEQYF.

The chain links TRBV14 to TRBJ2-7; unclear D gene. V was clipped by 2 bases and J by 3 bases, with 17 bases between them. The CDR3 totals 16 residues. Germline V gene sequence: CDR1 SGHDN, CDR2 FVKESK. DNA for the CDR3: TGTGCCAGCAGCCAACCAGGCCAGAACGCCTTCTACGAGCAGTACTTC. Its translation is CASSQPGQNAFYEQYF.

Many counts were recorded for this clone. The V and J genes are TRBV7-8 and TRBJ2-5, with 8 positions matching TRBD1. Germline V gene data show CDR1 as SGHVS and CDR2 as FQNEAQ. The CDR3 contains 17 residues. Losses at the gene ends were 1 base for V and 1 base for J; bases not matched to a gene: 8. CDR3 nucleotides: TGTGCCAGCAGCTTAGGATCCGGGACAGGCTTCCAAGAGACCCAGTACTTC. It codes for CASSLGSGTGFQETQYF.

The chain links TRBV5-1 to TRBJ1-4; 7 bases line up with TRBD1. The CDR3 extends over 16 amino acids. Trimming cost V 4 bases and J 0 bases; bases outside gene matches: 6. Germline CDR1 reads SGHRS; CDR2 reads YFSETQ. CDR3 in DNA: TGCGCCAGCAGCCTTCGGGACAGTGCAACTAATGAAAAACTGTTTTTT. Protein: CASSLRDSATNEKLFF.

This clone was picked up a small number of times. This chain joins TRBV10-3 and TRBJ1-6; TRBD1 matches at 7 bases. Germline lookup yields CDR1 ENHRY and CDR2 SYGVKD. CDR3 length equals 15 residues. V lost 6 bases and J lost 7; bases outside the gene matches: 9. CDR3 sequence reads: CAISETGQRNSPLHF. The CDR3 DNA reads TGTGCCATCAGCGAAACGGGACAGAGAAATTCACCCCTCCACTTT.

The V call is TRBV3-1 (or the pseudogene TRBV3-2), the J call TRBJ1-3; D uncertain. The CDR3 totals 13 residues. Trimming left V 11 bases short and J 3 bases short, with 14 bases between. The germline CDR1 and CDR2 sequences are LGHDT and YNNKEL (reference sequence). Here the CDR3 DNA reads TGTGCCTCCCATCACTCTGTTGGAAACACCATATATTTT. Translation: CASHHSVGNTIYF.

The chain combines TRBV18 with TRBJ1-6; 7 bases fit TRBD1. The CDR3 contains 15 residues. V dropped 3 bases and J dropped 7; count of bases not matched to a gene: 6. Germline CDR1 is KGHSH and CDR2 is LQKENI. CDR3 sequence: CASSPEDRANSPLHF. CDR3 coding DNA: TGTGCCAGCTCACCCGAAGACAGGGCGAATTCACCCCTCCACTTT.

The chain uses TRBV18 and TRBJ2-7; D might be TRBD2 (6 bases). Germline CDR1 KGHSH, CDR2 LQKENI. The CDR3 is 15 amino acids. Trimming left V 2 bases short and J 3 bases short, with 14 bases between. The CDR3 coding sequence is TGTGCCAGCTCACCAGGGACGGGAGCCCTCTACGAGCAGTACTTC. It is translated as CASSPGTGALYEQYF. Complete variable domain (other parts from reference TRBV18 and TRBJ2-7): NAGVMQNPRHLVRRRGQEARLRCSPMKGHSHVYWYRQLPEEGLKFMVYLQKENIIDESGMPKERFSAEFPKEGPSILRIQQVVRGDSAAYFCASSPGTGALYEQYFGPGTRLTVT.

This chain joins TRBV7-9 and TRBJ2-1, with 8 bases aligning to TRBD2. The CDR3 sequence is 17 residues long. V shed 5 bases and J 4 bases; nucleotides not matched to a gene: 13. CDR1 and CDR2 (germline): SEHNR, FQNEAQ (reference sequence). CDR3 nucleotides: TGTGCCAGCAGCCCTCCAGCGGGAGCGCTTTATTACAATGAGCAGTTCTTC. Amino acids: CASSPPAGALYYNEQFF.

The V gene is TRBV28, the J gene TRBJ1-1; unclear D gene. CDR1 and CDR2 from the germline V gene are MDHEN and SYDVKM. V dropped 6 bases and J dropped 1 base, with 9 bases sitting between them. This CDR3 region has 13 residues. CDR3 in amino acids: CASRRAGNTEAFF. The DNA of the CDR3 is TGTGCCAGCAGACGGGCGGGGAACACTGAAGCTTTCTTT.

This rearrangement joins TRBV11-2 to TRBJ2-1; TRBD1 agrees at 8 bases. CDR3 length: 15 residues. Germline lookup yields CDR1 SGHAT and CDR2 FQNNGV. Trimming removed 4 bases from V and 2 bases from J; junction bases left unmatched: 4. CDR3 in amino acids: CASSSPRGPYNEQFF. The CDR3 coding sequence is TGTGCCAGCAGCTCCCCCAGGGGGCCCTACAATGAGCAGTTCTTC.